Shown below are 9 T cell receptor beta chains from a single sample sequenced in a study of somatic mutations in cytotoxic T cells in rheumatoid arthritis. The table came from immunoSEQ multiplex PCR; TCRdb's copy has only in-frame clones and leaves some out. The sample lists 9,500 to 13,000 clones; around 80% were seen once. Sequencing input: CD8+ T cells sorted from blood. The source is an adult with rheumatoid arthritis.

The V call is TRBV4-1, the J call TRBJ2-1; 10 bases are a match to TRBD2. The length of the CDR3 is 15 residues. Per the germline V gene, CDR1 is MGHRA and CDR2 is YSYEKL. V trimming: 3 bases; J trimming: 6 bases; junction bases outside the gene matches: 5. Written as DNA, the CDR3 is TGCGCCAGCAGCCAGGGACTAGCGAGGGCCAATGAGCAGTTCTTC. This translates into CASSQGLARANEQFF.

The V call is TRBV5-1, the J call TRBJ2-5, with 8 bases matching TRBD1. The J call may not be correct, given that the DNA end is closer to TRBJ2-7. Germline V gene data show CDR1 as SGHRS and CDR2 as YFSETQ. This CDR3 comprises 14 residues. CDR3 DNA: TGCGCCAGCAGCTACGGACAGGGACCCTACGAGCAGTACTTC. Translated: CASSYGQGPYEQYF.

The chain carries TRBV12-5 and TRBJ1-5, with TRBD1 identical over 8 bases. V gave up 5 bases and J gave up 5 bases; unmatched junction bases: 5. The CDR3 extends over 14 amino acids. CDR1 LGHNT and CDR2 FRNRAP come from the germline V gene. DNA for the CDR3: TGTGCTAGTGGTCAGGGGGCGGTTCATCAGCCCCAGCATTTT. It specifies CASGQGAVHQPQHF.

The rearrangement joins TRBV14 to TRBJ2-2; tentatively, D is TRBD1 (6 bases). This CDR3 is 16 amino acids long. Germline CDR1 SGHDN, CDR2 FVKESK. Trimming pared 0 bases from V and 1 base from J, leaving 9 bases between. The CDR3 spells CASSQDRQVNTGELFF. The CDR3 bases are TGTGCCAGCAGCCAAGATCGACAGGTGAACACCGGGGAGCTGTTTTTT.

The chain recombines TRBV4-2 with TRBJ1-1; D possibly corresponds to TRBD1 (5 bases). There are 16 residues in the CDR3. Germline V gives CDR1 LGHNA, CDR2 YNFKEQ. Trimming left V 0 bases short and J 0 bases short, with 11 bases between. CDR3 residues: CASSQDFRALNTEAFF. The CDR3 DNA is TGTGCCAGCAGCCAAGATTTCAGGGCTTTGAACACTGAAGCTTTCTTT.

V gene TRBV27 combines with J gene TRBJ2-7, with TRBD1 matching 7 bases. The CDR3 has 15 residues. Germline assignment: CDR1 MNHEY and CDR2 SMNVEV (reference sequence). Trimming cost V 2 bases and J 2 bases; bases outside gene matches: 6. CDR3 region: CASSLTPQGAYEQYF. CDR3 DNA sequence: TGTGCCAGCAGTTTAACCCCTCAGGGGGCCTACGAGCAGTACTTC.

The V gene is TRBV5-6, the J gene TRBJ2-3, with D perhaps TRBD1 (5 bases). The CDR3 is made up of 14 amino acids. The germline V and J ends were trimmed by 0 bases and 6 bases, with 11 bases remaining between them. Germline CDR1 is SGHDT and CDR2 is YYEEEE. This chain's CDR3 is CASSLEGVGDTQYF. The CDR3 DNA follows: TGTGCCAGCAGCTTGGAAGGGGTCGGGGATACGCAGTATTTT.

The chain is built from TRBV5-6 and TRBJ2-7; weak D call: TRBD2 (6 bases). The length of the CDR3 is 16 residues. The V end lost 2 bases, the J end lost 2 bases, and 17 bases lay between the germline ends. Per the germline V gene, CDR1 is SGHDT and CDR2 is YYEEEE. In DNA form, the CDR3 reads TGTGCCAGCAGCTTCAACTGGGGAGGCGAGGCCTACGAGCAGTACTTC. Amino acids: CASSFNWGGEAYEQYF.

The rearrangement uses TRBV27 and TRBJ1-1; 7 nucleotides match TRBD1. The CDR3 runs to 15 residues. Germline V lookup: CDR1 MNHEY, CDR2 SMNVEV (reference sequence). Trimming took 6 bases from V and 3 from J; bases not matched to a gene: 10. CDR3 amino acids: CASSSQRQGHTEAFF. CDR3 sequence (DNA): TGTGCCAGCAGCTCGCAGAGACAGGGACACACTGAAGCTTTCTTT.